This is a list of T cell receptor beta chains from one sample in a study of cytomegalovirus exposure and HLA in healthy donors. Produced via immunoSEQ multiplex PCR; TCRdb's table is partial and in-frame only. This sample has 200,000 to 250,000 clones, with approximately 80% found just once. The specimen sequenced was PBMCs. Receptors were obtained from a boy between 2 and 10 years old in good health and CMV-seronegative. Each CDR3 is given with its conserved first and last residue. The order of the fields is V gene, J gene, D gene, clone size, CDR3 protein, CDR3 DNA. D genes are given only for firm matches. Rows may omit the clone size; those that give it use once, few, many or a size class.

V: TRBV4-1; J: TRBJ1-4; D: NA; size: NA; CDR3: CASTRAGPGEKLFF; DNA: TGCGCTAGCACGCGGGCCGGGCCTGGGGAAAAACTGTTTTTT
V: TRBV9; J: TRBJ2-7; D: NA; size: NA; CDR3: CASSVGGSYEQYF; DNA: TGTGCCAGCAGCGTAGGAGGGTCGTACGAGCAGTACTTC
V: TRBV13; J: TRBJ2-3; D: NA; size: NA; CDR3: CASSPSGDTQYF; DNA: TGTGCCAGCAGCCCCTCGGGGGATACGCAGTATTTT
V: TRBV29-1; J: TRBJ1-2; D: TRBD1; size: NA; CDR3: CSVEVGQGNGYTF; DNA: TGCAGCGTTGAGGTGGGACAGGGGAACGGCTACACCTTC
V: TRBV19; J: TRBJ1-5; D: NA; size: NA; CDR3: CASSRRRGNSNQPQHF; DNA: TGTGCCAGTAGTCGCCGCAGGGGCAATAGCAATCAGCCCCAGCATTTT
V: TRBV29-1; J: TRBJ2-3; D: NA; size: NA; CDR3: CSAEKWGNYVPDTQYF; DNA: TGCAGCGCCGAGAAGTGGGGCAACTACGTGCCAGATACGCAGTATTTT
V: TRBV30; J: TRBJ2-1; D: TRBD2; size: NA; CDR3: CALTSGPYNEQFF; DNA: TGTGCCCTAACTAGCGGGCCCTACAATGAGCAGTTCTTC
V: TRBV7-9; J: TRBJ2-7; D: TRBD2; size: few; CDR3: CASSPTSGAYEQYF; DNA: TGTGCCAGCAGCCCCACTAGCGGGGCCTACGAGCAGTACTTC
V: TRBV5-8; J: TRBJ1-2; D: NA; size: few; CDR3: CASSLVGGGADYGYTF; DNA: TGTGCCAGCAGCTTGGTTGGTGGGGGGGCCGACTATGGCTACACCTTC
V: TRBV6-6; J: TRBJ1-2; D: TRBD1; size: NA; CDR3: CASSVRTGNGYTF; DNA: TGTGCCAGCAGCGTGCGGACAGGGAACGGCTACACCTTC
V: TRBV6-1; J: TRBJ1-5; D: TRBD1; size: NA; CDR3: CASREAGQKQPQHF; DNA: TGTGCCAGCAGAGAGGCGGGACAGAAGCAGCCCCAGCATTTT
V: TRBV18; J: TRBJ2-7; D: NA; size: NA; CDR3: CASSPRDTSYEQYF; DNA: TGTGCCAGCTCACCAAGGGACACTTCCTACGAGCAGTACTTC
V: TRBV6-5; J: TRBJ2-7; D: TRBD1; size: once; CDR3: CASSPSGTGVYEQYF; DNA: TGTGCCAGCAGCCCTTCCGGGACAGGGGTCTACGAGCAGTACTTC
V: TRBV9; J: TRBJ2-3; D: NA; size: NA; CDR3: CASSPQDSGTDTQYF; DNA: TGTGCCAGCAGCCCCCAGGACAGTGGGACAGATACGCAGTATTTT
V: TRBV6-1; J: TRBJ2-7; D: NA; size: NA; CDR3: CASSPLPTYEQYF; DNA: TGTGCCAGCAGCCCCCTACCTACCTACGAGCAGTACTTC
V: TRBV5-4; J: TRBJ2-3; D: NA; size: NA; CDR3: CASRVAFFADTQYF; DNA: TGTGCCAGCCGCGTCGCGTTTTTCGCCGATACGCAGTATTTT
V: TRBV29-1; J: TRBJ1-1; D: NA; size: NA; CDR3: CSVEGYHTEAFF; DNA: TGCAGCGTTGAAGGCTACCACACTGAAGCTTTCTTT
V: TRBV7-9; J: TRBJ2-5; D: TRBD2; size: NA; CDR3: CASSPRLAGGRETQYF; DNA: TGTGCCAGCAGCCCACGACTAGCGGGGGGGCGAGAGACCCAGTACTTC
V: TRBV9; J: TRBJ2-1; D: NA; size: NA; CDR3: CASSVSDSPYNEQFF; DNA: TGTGCCAGCAGCGTCTCCGACAGCCCCTACAATGAGCAGTTCTTC
V: TRBV9; J: TRBJ2-2; D: TRBD2; size: NA; CDR3: CASRPNLSGGAVSTGELFF; DNA: TGTGCCAGCAGGCCCAACCTTAGCGGGGGGGCCGTCAGCACCGGGGAGCTGTTTTTT
V: TRBV14; J: TRBJ2-3; D: TRBD2; size: NA; CDR3: CASGDYSTDTQYF; DNA: TGTGCCAGCGGGGACTATAGCACAGATACGCAGTATTTT
V: TRBV6-1; J: TRBJ2-7; D: TRBD2; size: NA; CDR3: CAGQTSGDPTYEQYF; DNA: TGTGCCGGACAGACTAGCGGGGACCCTACGTACGAGCAGTACTTC
V: TRBV4-1; J: TRBJ1-1; D: NA; size: NA; CDR3: CASSPLSEYTEAFF; DNA: TGCGCCAGCAGCCCCCTTAGTGAGTACACTGAAGCTTTCTTT
V: TRBV6-6; J: TRBJ2-7; D: TRBD1; size: NA; CDR3: CASTETGPLYEQYF; DNA: TGTGCCAGCACCGAGACAGGGCCGCTATACGAGCAGTACTTC
V: TRBV6-5; J: TRBJ2-5; D: NA; size: NA; CDR3: CASSDTRGAGETQYF; DNA: TGTGCCAGCAGCGACACCCGGGGGGCTGGCGAGACCCAGTACTTC
V: TRBV11-2; J: TRBJ2-2; D: NA; size: NA; CDR3: CASSLGGRRGELFF; DNA: TGTGCCAGCAGCTTAGGGGGCCGACGCGGGGAGCTGTTTTTT
V: TRBV6-1; J: TRBJ2-5; D: TRBD1; size: NA; CDR3: CASRGQGLETQYF; DNA: TGTGCCAGCAGGGGACAGGGACTAGAGACCCAGTACTTC
V: TRBV4-1; J: TRBJ1-5; D: NA; size: NA; CDR3: CASSRGHPSNQPQHF; DNA: TGCGCCAGCAGCCGCGGACATCCTAGCAATCAGCCCCAGCATTTT
V: TRBV11-2; J: TRBJ2-7; D: TRBD2; size: NA; CDR3: CASSPESWTSGSEQYF; DNA: TGTGCCAGCAGCCCAGAGAGTTGGACTAGCGGGAGCGAGCAGTACTTC
V: TRBV27; J: TRBJ2-3; D: NA; size: NA; CDR3: CASSYFPGRTSTDTQYF; DNA: TGTGCCAGCAGTTACTTTCCAGGGAGGACCAGCACAGATACGCAGTATTTT
V: TRBV2; J: TRBJ1-2; D: NA; size: NA; CDR3: CASSLEQGPYGYTF; DNA: TGTGCCAGCTCGCTTGAGCAGGGGCCGTATGGCTACACCTTC
V: TRBV30; J: TRBJ1-3; D: NA; size: NA; CDR3: CAYRRGAGGNTIYF; DNA: TGTGCCTACCGTCGGGGGGCGGGAGGAAACACCATATATTTT
V: TRBV29-1; J: TRBJ2-1; D: TRBD2; size: NA; CDR3: CSVPGTIEQFF; DNA: TGCAGCGTCCCTGGGACTATCGAGCAGTTCTTC
V: TRBV27; J: TRBJ2-5; D: TRBD2; size: NA; CDR3: CASANLGTSGSPQVGETQYF; DNA: TGTGCCAGCGCTAACCTAGGGACTAGCGGGAGCCCTCAGGTTGGAGAGACCCAGTACTTC
V: TRBV5-1; J: TRBJ1-6; D: NA; size: few; CDR3: CASSVDRVDNSPLHF; DNA: TGCGCCAGCAGCGTTGATCGGGTGGATAATTCACCCCTCCACTTT
V: TRBV2; J: TRBJ2-6; D: NA; size: NA; CDR3: CASSDPGTLSPSGANVLTF; DNA: TGTGCCAGCAGTGACCCCGGGACACTCTCCCCCTCTGGGGCCAACGTCCTGACTTTC
V: TRBV10-3; J: TRBJ2-7; D: NA; size: NA; CDR3: CAINRKDSDEQYF; DNA: TGTGCCATCAATCGCAAGGACAGTGACGAGCAGTACTTC
V: TRBV6-5; J: TRBJ1-2; D: NA; size: NA; CDR3: CASSYNSFPYGYTF; DNA: TGTGCCAGCAGCTATAACTCCTTCCCCTATGGCTACACCTTC
V: TRBV4-1; J: TRBJ2-7; D: TRBD2; size: NA; CDR3: CASSQGPGLASEQYF; DNA: TGCGCCAGCAGCCAAGGACCGGGACTAGCTTCCGAGCAGTACTTC
V: TRBV12-1; J: TRBJ1-1; D: NA; size: NA; CDR3: CASSLTGGTMNTEAFF; DNA: TGTGCCAGCAGCTTGACAGGGGGCACCATGAACACTGAAGCTTTCTTT
V: TRBV15; J: TRBJ2-7; D: NA; size: NA; CDR3: CATSREQIPPSYEQYF; DNA: TGTGCCACCAGCAGAGAACAGATACCTCCCTCCTACGAGCAGTACTTC
V: TRBV2; J: TRBJ2-5; D: NA; size: NA; CDR3: CASSERDFGQETQYF; DNA: TGTGCCAGCAGTGAGAGGGACTTTGGTCAAGAGACCCAGTACTTC